A selection of T cell receptor beta chains follows, all from one sample in a study of T cell responses to AZD1222 COVID-19 vaccine. Using immunoSEQ multiplex PCR, the repertoire was profiled, and TCRdb retains in-frame clones only, with some absent. The sample records over 130,000 clones, around 94% being singletons. This specimen was peripheral blood, taken 28 days after the second AZD1222 dose. Receptors originate from an adult who received the AZD1222 COVID-19 vaccine. Each CDR3 is given with its conserved first and last residue. A D gene is named only where the DNA matches it firmly. Clone size is not always given. Where it is, it says once, few, many or a class for expanded clones.

v_call	d_call	clone_size	j_call	cdr3_nt	cdr3_aa
TRBV7-9	.	.	TRBJ1-1	TGTGCCAGCAGCGGCGTTGGACGAGGGGGAACTGAAGCTTTCTTT	CASSGVGRGGTEAFF
TRBV14	.	.	TRBJ1-3	TGTGCCAGCAGCCAGGAACGTGTTGGAAACACCATATATTTT	CASSQERVGNTIYF
TRBV7-2	.	.	TRBJ1-1	TGTGCCAGCAGCTTAGCCATATCGAGGGGGACTGAAGCTTTCTTT	CASSLAISRGTEAFF
TRBV27	TRBD2	.	TRBJ2-4	TGTGCCAGCAGTTTATTCCCATCAGATGGACTAGCGGGGGGTGGGGACATTCAGTACTTC	CASSLFPSDGLAGGGDIQYF
TRBV7-6	.	.	TRBJ1-1	TGTGCCAGCAGCTTATGGCGGAACACTGAAGCTTTCTTT	CASSLWRNTEAFF
TRBV27	.	.	TRBJ1-1	TGTGCCAGCAGGCGGGACGGGAACACTGAAGCTTTCTTT	CASRRDGNTEAFF
TRBV7-2	.	.	TRBJ2-1	TGTGCCAGCAGCTTAAGCCCGAGCTACAATGAGCAGTTCTTC	CASSLSPSYNEQFF
TRBV7-3	TRBD2	.	TRBJ2-5	TGTGCCAGCAGCGCTAGCGGGGGGGCCGGAGAGACCCAGTACTTC	CASSASGGAGETQYF
TRBV3-1/TRBV3-2	.	.	TRBJ1-2	TGTGCCAGCAGCCAAGATATCCAGGGTTTTGGTGGCTACACCTTC	CASSQDIQGFGGYTF
TRBV28	.	.	TRBJ1-2	TGTGCCAGCGAGTTAGGCGGACCTTCGGAAGGCTACACCTTC	CASELGGPSEGYTF
TRBV15	TRBD1	.	TRBJ1-2	TGTGCCACCAGCGGAAGGACAGGGGGATATGGCTACACCTTC	CATSGRTGGYGYTF
TRBV7-9	.	.	TRBJ1-3	TGTGCCAGCAGCACTCAAAGGCGGGGGAAGACTGGAAACACCATATATTTT	CASSTQRRGKTGNTIYF
TRBV7-9	TRBD1	.	TRBJ2-2	TGTGCCAGCAGCCCCGACAGGGGGCTCACCGGGGAGCTGTTTTTT	CASSPDRGLTGELFF
TRBV6-5	.	.	TRBJ1-2	TGTGCCAGCAGGGGCCAAGGACAGAGCTATGGCTACACCTTC	CASRGQGQSYGYTF
TRBV6-1	.	.	TRBJ1-1	TGTGCCAGCAGTGAGGTAGGGTTGAACACTGAAGCTTTCTTT	CASSEVGLNTEAFF
TRBV2	TRBD1	.	TRBJ2-2	TGTGCCAGCAGTGCGGACAGGCCTAACACCGGGGAGCTGTTTTTT	CASSADRPNTGELFF
TRBV5-6	.	.	TRBJ1-5	TGTGCCAGCAGCTCATTTTCGGCGATGAATCAGCCCCAGCATTTT	CASSSFSAMNQPQHF
TRBV29-1	TRBD1	.	TRBJ1-2	TGCAGCGCCACGAGCGGCTGGGACAGGGCTGGCTACACCTTC	CSATSGWDRAGYTF
TRBV6-5	.	.	TRBJ1-1	TGTGCCAGCAGTTACTCAGCGGTGAACACTGAAGCTTTCTTT	CASSYSAVNTEAFF
TRBV6-2/TRBV6-3	TRBD1	few	TRBJ1-4	TGTGCCAGCAGTTCCCGGGACAGCGCGACCGAAAAACTGTTTTTT	CASSSRDSATEKLFF
TRBV7-9	TRBD1	.	TRBJ1-1	TGTGCCAGCAGCTGGCCGACAGGGAATACCGGTTTCTTT	CASSWPTGNTGFF
TRBV9	.	.	TRBJ1-1	TGTGCCAGCAGCCCAGGGAGGGGGAAGGACACTGAAGCTTTCTTT	CASSPGRGKDTEAFF
TRBV5-6	TRBD2	.	TRBJ2-1	TGTGCCAGCAGCTTAAGAGCGGGAGGGCCGCGTGAGCAGTTCTTC	CASSLRAGGPREQFF
TRBV5-1	.	.	TRBJ1-6	TGCGCCAGCAGCTTGGCGGGGCAGGGCAATTCACCCCTCCACTTT	CASSLAGQGNSPLHF
TRBV24-1	.	.	TRBJ1-1	TGTGCCACCAGTGATAACAGGGAGGACACTGAAGCTTTCTTT	CATSDNREDTEAFF
TRBV19	.	.	TRBJ2-1	TGTGCCAGTAGTAGTTTGAGCGAGCAGTTCTTC	CASSSLSEQFF
TRBV12-3/TRBV12-4	.	once	TRBJ1-1	TGTGCCAGCAGTGGGGGGAACACTGAAGCTTTCTTT	CASSGGNTEAFF
TRBV19	.	.	TRBJ1-2	TGTGCCAGTAGTTCTACAGGGCCCGGGAGGGGAGGCTACACCTTC	CASSSTGPGRGGYTF
TRBV24-1	TRBD2	.	TRBJ2-1	TGTGCCACCAGTGATTCTAGCGGGACCGGAAACAATGAGCAGTTCTTC	CATSDSSGTGNNEQFF
TRBV7-2	.	.	TRBJ1-4	TGTGCCAGCAGCTCTAGCGCACTCCGGGATGAAAAACTGTTTTTT	CASSSSALRDEKLFF
TRBV9	.	.	TRBJ2-6	TGTGCCAGCAGCGTAGAGTCGGAGCCTGGGGCCAACGTCCTGACTTTC	CASSVESEPGANVLTF
TRBV27	.	.	TRBJ1-6	TGTGCCAGCAGAAGGGCCTATAATTCACCCCTCCACTTT	CASRRAYNSPLHF
TRBV29-1	.	.	TRBJ1-5	TGCAGCGTCTGGGCCGGTAGCAATCAGCCCCAGCATTTT	CSVWAGSNQPQHF
TRBV5-6	.	.	TRBJ2-7	TGTGCCAGCAGCCCAGGTCTAGTCCCCACCTACGAGCAGTACTTC	CASSPGLVPTYEQYF
TRBV6-5	.	.	TRBJ1-2	TGTGCCAGCAGTACCCACCGGGAGGGGAGTGGCTACACCTTC	CASSTHREGSGYTF
TRBV10-3	.	.	TRBJ2-3	TGTGCCATCAGTCCCGGGACCTCCACAGATACGCAGTATTTT	CAISPGTSTDTQYF
TRBV11-2	.	.	TRBJ1-3	TGTGCCAGCAGCTTAGTTCGCAGCAACTCTGGAAACACCATATATTTT	CASSLVRSNSGNTIYF
TRBV7-2	TRBD1	.	TRBJ1-3	TGTGCCAGCAGCTCACAGGGGGCAGGTGGAAACACCATATATTTT	CASSSQGAGGNTIYF
TRBV19	.	.	TRBJ2-3	TGTGCCAGTAGTCTAAGCACAGATACGCAGTATTTT	CASSLSTDTQYF
TRBV10-3	TRBD2	few	TRBJ2-3	TGTGCCATCAGGAGGGGACTAGCGGGACTCACAGATACGCAGTATTTT	CAIRRGLAGLTDTQYF
TRBV5-6	TRBD1	.	TRBJ1-5	TGTGCCAGCAGCCGGGGGACAGGGGGCTTTGGCTGGCCCCAGCATTTT	CASSRGTGGFGWPQHF
TRBV7-2	.	.	TRBJ2-5	TGTGCCAGCAGCTTAACGCCCCAGAGAGGGGAGACCCAGTACTTC	CASSLTPQRGETQYF
TRBV7-2	.	.	TRBJ1-1	TGTGCCAGCAGCTTGGCCGGGATAGGGAACACTGAAGCTTTCTTT	CASSLAGIGNTEAFF
TRBV5-1	TRBD2	.	TRBJ2-3	TGCGCCAGCAGCTTTGGACTAGCGGGGGGACCTAGCACAGATACGCAGTATTTT	CASSFGLAGGPSTDTQYF
TRBV2	.	.	TRBJ1-1	TGTGCCAGCAGGACAGATTTACCCACTGAAGCTTTCTTT	CASRTDLPTEAFF
TRBV4-1	TRBD1	.	TRBJ1-1	TGCGCCAGCAGCCAGGGGGACAGGGTGAACACTGAAGCTTTCTTT	CASSQGDRVNTEAFF
TRBV3-1/TRBV3-2	TRBD2	once	TRBJ2-1	TGTGCCAGCAGCCAAGCCCCCGGGACTAGCGCCTACAATGAGCAGTTCTTC	CASSQAPGTSAYNEQFF
TRBV30	.	.	TRBJ2-1	TGTGCCTGGAGCTCGACCCAGGTTTTCTCCTACAATGAGCAGTTCTTC	CAWSSTQVFSYNEQFF
TRBV28	TRBD1	.	TRBJ2-6	TGTGCCAGCAGTTCCGGGACAGGGAAGCCTGGGGCCAACGTCCTGACTTTC	CASSSGTGKPGANVLTF
TRBV27	TRBD1	.	TRBJ1-6	TGTGCCAGCAACCAGGGGGGGTCACCCCTCCACTTT	CASNQGGSPLHF
TRBV28	.	.	TRBJ2-2	TGTGCCAGCAGCCCAGGGTATTTGGCCGGGGAGCTGTTTTTT	CASSPGYLAGELFF
TRBV28	.	.	TRBJ1-2	TGTGCCAGCAGCCCCTCCTCGGGGGACTATGGCTACACCTTC	CASSPSSGDYGYTF